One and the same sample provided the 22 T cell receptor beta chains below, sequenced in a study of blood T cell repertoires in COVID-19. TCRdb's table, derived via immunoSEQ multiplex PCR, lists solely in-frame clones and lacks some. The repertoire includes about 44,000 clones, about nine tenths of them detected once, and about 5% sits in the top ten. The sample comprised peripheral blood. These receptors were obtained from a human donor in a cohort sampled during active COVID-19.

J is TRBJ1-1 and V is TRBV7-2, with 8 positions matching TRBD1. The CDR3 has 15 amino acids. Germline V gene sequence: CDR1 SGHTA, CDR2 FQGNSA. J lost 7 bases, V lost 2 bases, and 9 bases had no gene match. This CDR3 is CASSLLGPGQDEAFF. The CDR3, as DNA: TGTGCCAGCAGCTTATTGGGTCCGGGACAGGATGAAGCTTTCTTT.

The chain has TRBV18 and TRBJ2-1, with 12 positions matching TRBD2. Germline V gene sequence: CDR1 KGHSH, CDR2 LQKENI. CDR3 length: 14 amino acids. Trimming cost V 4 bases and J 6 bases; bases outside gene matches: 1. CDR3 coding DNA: TGTGCCAGCTCACTACTAGCGGGAGGCAATGAGCAGTTCTTC. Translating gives CASSLLAGGNEQFF.

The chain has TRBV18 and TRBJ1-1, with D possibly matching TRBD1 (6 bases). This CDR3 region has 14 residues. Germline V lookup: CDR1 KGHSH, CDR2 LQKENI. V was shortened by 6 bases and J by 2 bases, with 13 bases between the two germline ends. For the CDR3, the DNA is TGTGCCAGCTCCCCGGACAGTACCAACACTGAAGCTTTCTTT. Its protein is CASSPDSTNTEAFF.

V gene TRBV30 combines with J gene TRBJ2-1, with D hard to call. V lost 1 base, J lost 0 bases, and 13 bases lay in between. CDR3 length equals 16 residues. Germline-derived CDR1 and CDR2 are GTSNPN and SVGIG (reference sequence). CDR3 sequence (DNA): TGTGCCTGGAGTGGTACTGGCGGAAGCTCCTACAATGAGCAGTTCTTC. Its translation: CAWSGTGGSSYNEQFF.

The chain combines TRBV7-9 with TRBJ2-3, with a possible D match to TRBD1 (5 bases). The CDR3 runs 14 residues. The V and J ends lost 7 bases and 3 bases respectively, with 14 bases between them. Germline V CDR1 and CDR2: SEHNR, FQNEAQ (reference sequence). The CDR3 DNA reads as TGTGCCAGCACCTTGGAAGGGGCGACAGATACGCAGTATTTT. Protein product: CASTLEGATDTQYF.

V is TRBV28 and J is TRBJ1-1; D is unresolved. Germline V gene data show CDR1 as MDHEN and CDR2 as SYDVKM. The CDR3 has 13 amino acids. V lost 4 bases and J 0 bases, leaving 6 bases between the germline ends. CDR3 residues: CASSSPMNTEAFF. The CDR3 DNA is TGTGCCAGCAGTTCCCCCATGAACACTGAAGCTTTCTTT.

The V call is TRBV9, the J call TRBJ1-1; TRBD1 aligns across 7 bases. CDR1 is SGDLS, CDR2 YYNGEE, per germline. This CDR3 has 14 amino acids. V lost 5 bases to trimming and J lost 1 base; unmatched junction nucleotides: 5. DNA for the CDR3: TGTGCCAGCAGTTTGAAGGGGGCGAACACTGAAGCTTTCTTT. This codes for CASSLKGANTEAFF.

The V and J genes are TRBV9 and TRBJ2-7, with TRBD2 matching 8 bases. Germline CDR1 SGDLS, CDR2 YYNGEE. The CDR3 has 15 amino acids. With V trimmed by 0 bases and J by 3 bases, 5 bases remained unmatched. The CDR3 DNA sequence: TGTGCCAGCAGCGTAGGGGCGGGAGGCTTCTACGAGCAGTACTTC. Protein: CASSVGAGGFYEQYF.

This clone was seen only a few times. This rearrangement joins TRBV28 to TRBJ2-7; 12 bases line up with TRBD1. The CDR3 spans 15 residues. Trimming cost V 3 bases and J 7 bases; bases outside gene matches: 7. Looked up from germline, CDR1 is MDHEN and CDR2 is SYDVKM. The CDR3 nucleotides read TGTGCCAGCAGTTTGTGGGGGACAGGGGGCGAGGAGCAGTACTTC. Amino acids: CASSLWGTGGEEQYF.

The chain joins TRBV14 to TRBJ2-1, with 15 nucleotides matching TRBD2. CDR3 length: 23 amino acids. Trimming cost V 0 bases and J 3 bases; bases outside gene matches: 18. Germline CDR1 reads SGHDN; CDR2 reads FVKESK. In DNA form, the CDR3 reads TGTGCCAGCAGCCAAGACCTCCCCTCCGACGGACTAGCGGGAGGGAACTACTACAATGAGCAGTTCTTC. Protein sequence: CASSQDLPSDGLAGGNYYNEQFF.

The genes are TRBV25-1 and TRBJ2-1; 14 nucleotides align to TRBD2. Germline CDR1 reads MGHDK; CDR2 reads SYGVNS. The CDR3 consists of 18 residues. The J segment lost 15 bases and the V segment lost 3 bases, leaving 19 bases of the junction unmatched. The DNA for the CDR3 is TGTGCCAGCAGTGAGTTAAAGTTCACCGGGACTAGCGGGAGCTTACTGTTCTTC. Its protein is CASSELKFTGTSGSLLFF.

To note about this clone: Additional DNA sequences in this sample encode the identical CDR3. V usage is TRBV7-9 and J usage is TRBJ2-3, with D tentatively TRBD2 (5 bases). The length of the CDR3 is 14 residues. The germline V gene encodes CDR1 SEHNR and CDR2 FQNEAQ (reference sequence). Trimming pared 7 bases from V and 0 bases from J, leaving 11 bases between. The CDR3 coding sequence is TGTGCCAGCACCAGCGAGGGCAGCACAGATACGCAGTATTTT. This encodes CASTSEGSTDTQYF. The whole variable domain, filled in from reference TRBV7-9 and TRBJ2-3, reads DTGVSQNPRHKITKRGQNVTFRCDPISEHNRLYWYRQTLGQGPEFLTYFQNEAQLEKSRLLSDRFSAERPKGSFSTLEIQRTEQGDSAMYLCASTSEGSTDTQYFGPGTRLTVL.

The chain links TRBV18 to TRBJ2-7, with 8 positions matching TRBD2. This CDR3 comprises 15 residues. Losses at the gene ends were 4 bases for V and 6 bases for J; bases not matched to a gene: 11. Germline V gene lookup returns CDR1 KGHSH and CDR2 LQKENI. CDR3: CASSLYLTSEPEQYF. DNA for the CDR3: TGTGCCAGCTCACTGTATCTGACTAGCGAGCCCGAGCAGTACTTC.

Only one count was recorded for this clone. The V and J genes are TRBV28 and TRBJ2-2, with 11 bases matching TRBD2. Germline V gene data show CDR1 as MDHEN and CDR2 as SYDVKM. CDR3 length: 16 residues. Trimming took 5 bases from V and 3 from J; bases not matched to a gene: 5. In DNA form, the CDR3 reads TGTGCCAGCAGTGTAGCGGGAGGGCCCCACACCGGGGAGCTGTTTTTT. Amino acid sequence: CASSVAGGPHTGELFF.

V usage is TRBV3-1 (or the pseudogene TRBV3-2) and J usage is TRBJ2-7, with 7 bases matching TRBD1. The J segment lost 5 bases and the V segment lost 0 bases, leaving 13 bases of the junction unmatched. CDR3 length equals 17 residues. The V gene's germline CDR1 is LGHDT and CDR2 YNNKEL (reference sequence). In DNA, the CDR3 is TGTGCCAGCAGCCAAGATCGAAGCCCGGGACAGTCCCACGAGCAGTACTTC. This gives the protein CASSQDRSPGQSHEQYF.

The CDR3 bases are TGCGCCAGCAGCCAAGATGGCGCGGGCGATCAGCCCCAGCATTTT. Amino acids: CASSQDGAGDQPQHF. The chain couples TRBV4-1 to TRBJ1-5; D remains ambiguous. Trimming pared 0 bases from V and 5 bases from J, leaving 11 bases between. The germline gives CDR1 MGHRA, CDR2 YSYEKL. The CDR3 extends over 15 amino acids.

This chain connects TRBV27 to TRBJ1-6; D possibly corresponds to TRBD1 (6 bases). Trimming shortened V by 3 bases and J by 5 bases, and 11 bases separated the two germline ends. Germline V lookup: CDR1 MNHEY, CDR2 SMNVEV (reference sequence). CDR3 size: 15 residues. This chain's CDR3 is CASSLGDINNSPLHF. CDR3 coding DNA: TGTGCCAGCAGTTTGGGGGACATAAATAATTCACCCCTCCACTTT.

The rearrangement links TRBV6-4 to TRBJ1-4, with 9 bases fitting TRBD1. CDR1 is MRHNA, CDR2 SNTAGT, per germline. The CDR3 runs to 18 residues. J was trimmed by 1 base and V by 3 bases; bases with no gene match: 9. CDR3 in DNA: TGTGCCAGCAGTGAACCTACAGGGGGCATAGGAACTAATGAAAAACTGTTTTTT. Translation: CASSEPTGGIGTNEKLFF.

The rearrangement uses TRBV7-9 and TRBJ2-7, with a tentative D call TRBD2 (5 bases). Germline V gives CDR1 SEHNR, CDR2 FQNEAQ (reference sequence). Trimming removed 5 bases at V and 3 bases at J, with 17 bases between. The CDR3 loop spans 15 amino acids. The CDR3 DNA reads TGTGCCAGCAGCCCCGAGGGCCCGGCCGGCTACGAGCAGTACTTC. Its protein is CASSPEGPAGYEQYF.

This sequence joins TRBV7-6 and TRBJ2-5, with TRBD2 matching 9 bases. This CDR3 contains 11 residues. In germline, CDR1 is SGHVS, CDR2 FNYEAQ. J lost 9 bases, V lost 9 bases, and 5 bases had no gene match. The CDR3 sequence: CASSGRIAQYF. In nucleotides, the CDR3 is TGTGCCAGTAGCGGGAGAATCGCCCAGTACTTC. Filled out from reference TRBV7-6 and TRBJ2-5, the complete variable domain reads GAGVSQSPRYKVTKRGQDVALRCDPISGHVSLYWYRQALGQGPEFLTYFNYEAQQDKSGLPNDRFSAERPEGSISTLTIQRTEQRDSAMYRCASSGRIAQYFGPGTRLLVL.

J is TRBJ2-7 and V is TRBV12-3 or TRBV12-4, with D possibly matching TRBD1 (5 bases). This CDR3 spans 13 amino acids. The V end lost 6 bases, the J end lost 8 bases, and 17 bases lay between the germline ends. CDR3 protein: CASSPLQGSQQYF. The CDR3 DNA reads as TGTGCCAGCAGCCCGCTGCAGGGTTCTCAGCAGTACTTC.

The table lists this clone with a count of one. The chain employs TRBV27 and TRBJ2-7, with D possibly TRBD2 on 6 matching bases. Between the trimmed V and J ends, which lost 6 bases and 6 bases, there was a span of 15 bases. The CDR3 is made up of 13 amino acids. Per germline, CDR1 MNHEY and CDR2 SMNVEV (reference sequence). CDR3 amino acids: CASSPTSAGEQYF. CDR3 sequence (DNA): TGTGCCAGCAGCCCGACTAGTGCCGGCGAGCAGTACTTC.